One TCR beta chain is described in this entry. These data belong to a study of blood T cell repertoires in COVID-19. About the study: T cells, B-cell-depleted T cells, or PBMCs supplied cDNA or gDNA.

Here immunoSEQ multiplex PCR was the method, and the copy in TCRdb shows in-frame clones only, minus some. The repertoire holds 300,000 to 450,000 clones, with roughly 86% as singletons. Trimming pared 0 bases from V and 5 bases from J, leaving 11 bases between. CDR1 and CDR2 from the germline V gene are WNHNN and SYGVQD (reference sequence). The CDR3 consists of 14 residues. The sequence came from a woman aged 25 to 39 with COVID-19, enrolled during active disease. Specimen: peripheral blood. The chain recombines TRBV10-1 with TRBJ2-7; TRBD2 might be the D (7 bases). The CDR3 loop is CASSESRGRHEQYF. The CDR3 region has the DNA TGCGCCAGCAGTGAGTCGCGGGGGCGGCACGAGCAGTACTTC.